The 24 T cell receptor beta chains given below trace back to one sample, sequenced in a study of blood T cell repertoires in COVID-19 (dated by TCRdb to about 2020). The library was prepared using the immunoSEQ multiplex PCR assay. The source is immuneACCESS, and TCRdb retained only in-frame sequences with V and J called. Part of the clones is not carried over; for the studies checked, unresolved V genes explain less than half of this, and the remainder is unexplained. Across this sample there are hundreds of thousands of clones, with roughly nine tenths seen only once. The top ten constitute roughly 0.94% of the sample. The sample comprised PBMCs or T cells enriched from blood (not recorded which). Receptors originate from a woman in her twenties or thirties who had recovered from COVID-19.

V usage is TRBV29-1 and J usage is TRBJ2-5; the D is unclear. The V end lost 6 bases, the J end lost 5 bases, and 10 bases lay between the germline ends. The CDR3 has 11 amino acids. CDR1 SQVTM and CDR2 ANQGSEA come from the germline V gene. CDR3 region: CSVTGSETQYF. CDR3 nucleotide sequence: TGCAGCGTCACCGGGTCCGAGACCCAGTACTTC.

The chain carries TRBV6-1 and TRBJ1-6; tentatively, D is TRBD1 (5 bases). Germline loops: CDR1 MNHNS, CDR2 SASEGT. The CDR3 covers 18 residues. With 2 bases removed from V and 8 bases from J, the gap between germline ends came to 22 bases. Here the CDR3 DNA reads TGTGCCAGCAGTGAATTCTTGACCGGGCAGGCGGGACATTCACCCCTCCACTTT. It translates to CASSEFLTGQAGHSPLHF.

V gene TRBV4-1 combines with J gene TRBJ1-2, with TRBD1 identical over 8 bases. V trimming: 0 bases; J trimming: 8 bases; junction bases outside the gene matches: 8. CDR1 and CDR2 from the germline V gene are MGHRA and YSYEKL. The CDR3 spans 15 residues. The CDR3 loop reads CASSQESGRGRGYTF. The DNA for the CDR3 is TGCGCCAGCAGCCAAGAATCCGGCAGGGGGCGCGGCTACACCTTC.

The chain carries TRBV6-4 and TRBJ1-1, with no clear D. Trimming shortened V by 0 bases and J by 11 bases, and 10 bases separated the two germline ends. The CDR3 sequence is 12 residues long. Germline V gene data show CDR1 as MRHNA and CDR2 as SNTAGT. CDR3 amino acids: CASSDSGRSAFF. CDR3 in DNA: TGTGCCAGCAGTGACTCCGGGAGGAGTGCTTTCTTT.

CDR3 DNA: TGTGCCAGCAGCTTAGACCGGGGGGCCAAGCTTCCCCACGAGCAGTACTTC. This codes for CASSLDRGAKLPHEQYF. This sequence joins TRBV7-9 and TRBJ2-7; tentatively, D is TRBD2 (7 bases). This CDR3 region has 17 residues. CDR1 is SEHNR, CDR2 FQNEAQ, per germline (reference sequence). V lost 1 base, J lost 5 bases, and 21 bases lay in between.

This chain's CDR3 is CASSLTGFNGELFF. The CDR3 DNA is TGTGCCAGCAGCTTAACAGGGTTTAACGGGGAGCTGTTTTTT. V is TRBV7-8 and J is TRBJ2-2, with a possible D match to TRBD1 (6 bases). With 2 bases removed from V and 7 bases from J, the gap between germline ends came to 11 bases. CDR1 and CDR2 (germline): SGHVS, FQNEAQ. The CDR3 loop spans 14 amino acids.

V usage is TRBV18 and J usage is TRBJ2-1; 7 bases align to TRBD1. The CDR3 extends over 15 amino acids. J was trimmed by 5 bases and V by 3 bases; bases with no gene match: 7. Germline values: CDR1 KGHSH, CDR2 LQKENI. This CDR3 reads CASSPPTGTDNEQFF. DNA for the CDR3: TGTGCCAGCTCACCTCCGACAGGGACGGACAATGAGCAGTTCTTC.

This clone was recorded once. The chain joins TRBV6-4 to TRBJ2-7; tentatively, D is TRBD2 (5 bases). Trimming left V 8 bases short and J 1 base short, with 15 bases between. Germline CDR1 reads MRHNA; CDR2 reads SNTAGT. The CDR3 totals 14 residues. Here the CDR3 DNA reads TGTGCCAGCTCGAGGGATGGTCTATCCTACGAGCAGTACTTC. This translates into CASSRDGLSYEQYF.

The V gene is TRBV7-8, the J gene TRBJ2-5; D possibly corresponds to TRBD1 (5 bases). Germline V gene sequence: CDR1 SGHVS, CDR2 FQNEAQ. V was shortened by 3 bases and J by 1 base, with 12 bases between the two germline ends. This CDR3 has 15 amino acids. CDR3 in amino acids: CASSFTRDSQETQYF. CDR3 DNA: TGTGCCAGCAGCTTTACCAGAGACAGCCAAGAGACCCAGTACTTC.

The J gene is TRBJ1-2, the V gene TRBV5-5, with D possibly being TRBD1 (6 bases). V gave up 0 bases and J gave up 4 bases, with 10 bases separating them. Germline assignment: CDR1 SGHKS and CDR2 YYEKEE (reference sequence). CDR3 length: 14 residues. The CDR3 DNA reads as TGTGCCAGCAGCTTGGGACAGGCAAGCTATGGCTACACCTTC. This sequence encodes CASSLGQASYGYTF.

The chain has TRBV5-1 and TRBJ1-5, with a weak D call TRBD1 (5 bases). Germline CDR1 reads SGHRS; CDR2 reads YFSETQ. The length of the CDR3 is 21 residues. Between the trimmed V and J ends, which lost 0 bases and 3 bases, there was a span of 28 bases. The CDR3 here is CASSLAWGRGTPEFDNQPQHF. CDR3 nucleotides: TGCGCCAGCAGCTTGGCTTGGGGACGGGGGACCCCTGAGTTTGACAATCAGCCCCAGCATTTT.

The V gene is TRBV2, the J gene TRBJ2-2; TRBD1 matches 9 bases. In germline, CDR1 is SNHLY, CDR2 FYNNEI. J gave up 5 bases and V 8 bases, and 12 bases lay outside the gene matches. The CDR3 loop spans 16 amino acids. The CDR3 here is CASGETRDRATGELFF. CDR3 DNA: TGTGCCAGCGGGGAAACCCGGGACAGGGCAACCGGGGAGCTGTTTTTT.

This clone occurred once. J is TRBJ2-5 and V is TRBV29-1; 7 bases agree with TRBD2. This CDR3 has 15 amino acids. Germline lookup yields CDR1 SQVTM and CDR2 ANQGSEA. V lost 5 bases to trimming and J lost 0 bases; unmatched junction nucleotides: 9. The CDR3 nucleotides are TGCAGCGTTAGCCGGGGAGGGAAGTACCAAGAGACCCAGTACTTC. Translating it yields CSVSRGGKYQETQYF.

The chain combines TRBV15 with TRBJ2-4; maybe TRBD1 (6 bases). This CDR3 region has 16 residues. V lost 3 bases to trimming and J lost 0 bases, with 12 bases between them. Germline CDR1 LNHNV, CDR2 YYDKDF (reference sequence). CDR3 sequence reads: CATSSDRRGAKNIQYF. The CDR3, as DNA: TGTGCCACCAGCAGCGACCGCAGGGGAGCCAAAAACATTCAGTACTTC.

This clone was seen only once. The chain employs TRBV27 and TRBJ2-1; D might be TRBD2 (5 bases). This CDR3 has 17 amino acids. Germline CDR1 reads MNHEY; CDR2 reads SMNVEV (reference sequence). V was pared by 1 base and J by 0 bases, with 13 bases between. The CDR3 spells CASSLYGGPSSYNEQFF. The CDR3 DNA follows: TGTGCCAGCAGTTTATACGGAGGCCCCAGCTCCTACAATGAGCAGTTCTTC.

The chain uses TRBV11-3 and TRBJ1-1; 8 positions agree with TRBD1. The CDR3 totals 18 residues. From germline, CDR1 is SGHNT and CDR2 YENEEA. Trimming at V came to 5 bases and at J to 0 bases, leaving 14 bases not matched to a gene. Here the CDR3 DNA reads TGTGCCAGCAGCCGACAGGGGTACGGAAAGTTCATGAACACTGAAGCTTTCTTT. Translating it yields CASSRQGYGKFMNTEAFF.

The rearrangement joins TRBV5-6 to TRBJ2-3; D gene unclear. The CDR3 contains 14 residues. The germline V gene encodes CDR1 SGHDT and CDR2 YYEEEE. The V end was cut by 4 bases, the J end by 6 bases, with 15 bases between. Here the CDR3 DNA reads TGTGCCAGCAGCAGTCGGCCTGAAGCGGATACGCAGTATTTT. As protein: CASSSRPEADTQYF. The full variable domain, with the rest looked up from reference TRBV5-6 and TRBJ2-3, is DAGVTQSPTHLIKTRGQQVTLRCSPKSGHDTVSWYQQALGQGPQFIFQYYEEEERQRGNFPDRFSGHQFPNYSSELNVNALLLGDSALYLCASSSRPEADTQYFGPGTRLTVL.

The chain carries TRBV7-6 and TRBJ1-5, with a weak D call TRBD1 (5 bases). The CDR3 consists of 15 residues. The germline V and J ends were trimmed by 1 base and 7 bases, with 14 bases remaining between them. Germline CDR1 reads SGHVS; CDR2 reads FNYEAQ. CDR3 in DNA: TGTGCCAGCAGCTTAGGCCCCCCGGGGGAACAGCCCCAGCATTTT. Encoded protein: CASSLGPPGEQPQHF.

This chain joins TRBV28 and TRBJ2-5; TRBD1 aligns across 7 bases. Germline CDR1 reads MDHEN; CDR2 reads SYDVKM. There are 16 residues in the CDR3. After removal of 5 bases from V and 3 bases from J, the junction contained 12 bases not matched to a gene. CDR3 region: CASSATNRDSEETQYF. CDR3 sequence (DNA): TGTGCCAGCAGTGCAACAAACCGGGACAGTGAAGAGACCCAGTACTTC.

This clone was found once. The V gene is TRBV7-2, the J gene TRBJ2-1; 12 nucleotides agree with TRBD2. Germline lookup yields CDR1 SGHTA and CDR2 FQGNSA. Trimming removed 6 bases from V and 1 base from J; junction bases left unmatched: 4. The CDR3 length is 16 residues. The CDR3 loop is CASSSGLAGSYNEQFF. CDR3 bases: TGTGCCAGCAGTTCTGGACTAGCGGGGTCCTACAATGAGCAGTTCTTC.

This clone is a singleton in its sample. The chain recombines TRBV7-2 with TRBJ2-3, with TRBD2 matching 7 bases. Per the germline V gene, CDR1 is SGHTA and CDR2 is FQGNSA. Trimming took 8 bases from V and 2 from J; bases not matched to a gene: 10. This CDR3 is 15 amino acids long. The CDR3, as DNA: TGTGCCAGCTCCCGGTGGAGCGGGGCCACAGATACGCAGTATTTT. Its translation: CASSRWSGATDTQYF. The full variable domain, its missing parts supplied by reference TRBV7-2 and TRBJ2-3, is GAGVSQSPSNKVTEKGKDVELRCDPISGHTALYWYRQSLGQGLEFLIYFQGNSAPDKSGLPSDRFSAERTGGSVSTLTIQRTQQEDSAVYLCASSRWSGATDTQYFGPGTRLTVL.

V and J are TRBV28 and TRBJ2-3; 14 nucleotides line up with TRBD2. The junction had 7 bases not matched to a gene; V was cut back by 7 bases and J by 4 bases. Germline assignment: CDR1 MDHEN and CDR2 SYDVKM. CDR3 size: 16 residues. CDR3 loop: CASNIWGLAGADTQYF. CDR3 coding DNA: TGTGCCAGCAACATATGGGGACTAGCGGGGGCAGATACGCAGTATTTT.

This chain connects TRBV2 to TRBJ1-6; 10 bases line up with TRBD1. V was clipped by 8 bases and J by 9 bases; unmatched bases: 4. The CDR3 spans 13 residues. Germline-derived CDR1 and CDR2 are SNHLY and FYNNEI. The CDR3 loop is CASSRDRGSPLHF. CDR3 coding DNA: TGTGCCAGCTCCCGGGACAGGGGTTCACCCCTCCACTTT.

The chain links TRBV5-6 to TRBJ2-5; the D gene is possibly TRBD1 (5 bases). The CDR3 is 15 residues long. V was cut by 1 base and J by 4 bases, with 14 bases left in between. CDR1 is SGHDT, CDR2 YYEEEE, per germline. Written as DNA, the CDR3 is TGTGCCAGCAGCTTGCAGTGGGGCCGACGAGAGACCCAGTACTTC. It specifies CASSLQWGRRETQYF.